These T cell receptor beta chains were read from a single sample in a study of blood T cells in healthy people across ages. TCRdb re-called the 5' RACE reads through MiXCR, storing one row per CDR3 protein. The repertoire includes around 1,600,000 distinct CDR3 sequences, roughly two fifths of them detected once, and approximately 4.1% sits in the top ten. Material: blood. These receptors were collected from a woman under 30 in good health. Both conserved end residues are part of each CDR3. The D gene is left open where the match is weak. Clone size is given for some rows only: seen once, a few or many times, or a class if the clone is expanded.

>TRBD1|-|16|TRBV27|TRBJ1-2
TGTGCCGGCAGTCTCGTCACTCCGGGACAGGGGTATGGCTACACCTTC
CAGSLVTPGQGYGYTF
>-|-|12|TRBV25-1|TRBJ1-2
TGTGCCAGCAAAGGGCCAGGTGTAGGCTACACCTTC
CASKGPGVGYTF
>-|-|15|TRBV4-1|TRBJ2-7
TGCGCCAGCAGCCAAGATTTCCAGGATACCTACGAGCAGTACTTC
CASSQDFQDTYEQYF
>-|once|12|TRBV7-9|TRBJ2-7
TGTGCCAGCAACTTGGGGGGCCACGAGCAGTACTTC
CASNLGGHEQYF
>TRBD2|-|17|TRBV28|TRBJ2-1
TGTGCCAGCAGTCGGTTGGGGACTAGCGGGAGCCACAATGAGCAGTTCTTC
CASSRLGTSGSHNEQFF
>TRBD1|few|15|TRBV6-5|TRBJ1-6
TGTGCCAGCAGTTACAGACAGGGTAAAGGCTCACCCCTCCACTTT
CASSYRQGKGSPLHF
>-|-|16|TRBV4-1|TRBJ2-5
TGCGCCAGCAGCCAAGGAGGGGGGGTGGTAGGAGAGACCCAGTACTTC
CASSQGGGVVGETQYF
>-|-|12|TRBV7-2|TRBJ2-1
TGTGCCAGCAGCTTCGTTACCCATGAGCAGTTCTTC
CASSFVTHEQFF
>-|-|14|TRBV19|TRBJ1-5
TGTGCCAGTAAGTCAGGGGATTATGAGCAGCCCCAGCATTTT
CASKSGDYEQPQHF
>-|few|13|TRBV29-1|TRBJ2-1
TGCAGCCCTGAGGAGCGGGCTTACAATGAGCAGTTCTTC
CSPEERAYNEQFF
>-|-|13|TRBV24-1|TRBJ1-2
TGTGCCACCAGTGATGGGTTTGACTATGGCTACACCTTC
CATSDGFDYGYTF
>-|few|17|TRBV24-1|TRBJ1-5
TGTGCCACCAGTGAAGGGCGGAGGACGACTGGCAATCAGCCCCAGCATTTT
CATSEGRRTTGNQPQHF
>-|few|10|TRBV20-1|TRBJ1-2
TGCAGTGCCCCCGGCTATGGCTACACCTTC
CSAPGYGYTF
>TRBD1|few|16|TRBV4-1|TRBJ1-1
TGCGCCAGCAGCCAAGGGACAGGGGCCTTGAGGACTGAAGCTTTCTTT
CASSQGTGALRTEAFF
>-|-|14|TRBV12-3/TRBV12-4|TRBJ1-6
TGTGCCAGCTCTGGGTCCGGGGCGCGCTCACCCCTCCACTTT
CASSGSGARSPLHF
>-|-|13|TRBV6-1|TRBJ1-5
TGTGCCAGCTTGCTTCGGGGCCATCAGCCCCAGCATTTT
CASLLRGHQPQHF
>-|-|14|TRBV29-1|TRBJ2-1
TGCAGCGTTGAAAGGAAGGGAAAAGACAATGAGCAGTTCTTC
CSVERKGKDNEQFF
>TRBD2|-|14|TRBV4-3|TRBJ2-3
TGCGCCAGCAGCCCAGGACTAGCGGACGGTACGCAGTATTTT
CASSPGLADGTQYF
>-|few|11|TRBV6-2/TRBV6-3|TRBJ2-1
TGTGCCAGCAGTTACTCGGCGGGGCAGTTCTTC
CASSYSAGQFF
>-|-|14|TRBV20-1|TRBJ2-1
TGCGGTGCTAATGGACTGGACTCCTACAATGAGCAGTTCTTC
CGANGLDSYNEQFF
>-|-|15|TRBV24-1|TRBJ2-5
TGTGCCACCAGTGATGCAAAACAGGTTGCGGAGACCCAGTACTTC
CATSDAKQVAETQYF
>-|many|11|TRBV20-1|TRBJ2-7
TGCAGTGCCCGGGGGCCCTACGAGCAGTACTTC
CSARGPYEQYF
>-|-|15|TRBV7-2|TRBJ1-5
TGTGCCGGCAGCTTTCAGGGAGGTAAAAATCAGCCCCAGCATTTT
CAGSFQGGKNQPQHF
>-|few|17|TRBV4-1|TRBJ1-3
TGCGCCAGCAGCCAAGATAGGCTTCTAGGTGGTGGAAACACCATATATTTT
CASSQDRLLGGGNTIYF
>TRBD2|few|14|TRBV6-5|TRBJ2-1
TGTGCCAGCAGTAGATTGGGGACTAGCAATGAGCAGTTCTTC
CASSRLGTSNEQFF
>TRBD2|-|18|TRBV7-9|TRBJ2-7
TGTGCCAGCAGCTTAGGTGTACGCGGGAGCCGATCCTACAATGAGCAGTACTTC
CASSLGVRGSRSYNEQYF
>-|few|13|TRBV6-6|TRBJ2-3
TGTGCCAGCAGCTACTATACTCTGGATACGCAGTATTTT
CASSYYTLDTQYF
>-|many|16|TRBV20-1|TRBJ2-1
TGCAGTGCTAGAGCCCAGTCCGGGAACTACTACAATGAGCAGTTCTTC
CSARAQSGNYYNEQFF
>-|-|11|TRBV29-1|TRBJ1-1
TGCAGCGGGGGACAGAACACTGAAGCTTTCTTT
CSGGQNTEAFF
>TRBD1|-|14|TRBV27|TRBJ1-1
TGTGCCAGCAGTTTCGACAGGGGGTACGCTGAAGCTTTCTTT
CASSFDRGYAEAFF
>-|-|14|TRBV6-2/TRBV6-3|TRBJ2-7
TGTGCCAGCCGCCGGGACTTGAGCTCCTACGAGCAGTACTTC
CASRRDLSSYEQYF
>-|-|16|TRBV20-1|TRBJ2-1
TGCAGTGCTGGGGGAGGCTTCAGGGGCTTATACAATGAGCAGTTCTTC
CSAGGGFRGLYNEQFF